A few counts support the clone carrying this TCR beta chain. The data originate from a study of blood T cell repertoires in COVID-19. At the level of the study: T cells, B-cell-depleted T cells, or PBMCs supplied cDNA or gDNA.

V was pared by 10 bases and J by 4 bases, with 9 bases of the junction left unmatched. The CDR3 has 14 amino acids. Germline-derived CDR1 and CDR2 are LNHDA and SQIVND (reference sequence). Authors' processing steps: Reference gene primer amplification in the assay estimated nucleated cell counts. Profiling relied on immunoSEQ multiplex PCR, and the TCRdb table lists in-frame clones only, not all of them. Clone size and V and J calls were adopted from that table, with D and trimming inferred from the DNA. Among around 300,000 clones, around 88% were seen once, and the ten largest hold less than 2.5%.

Input material: peripheral blood. The rearrangement joins TRBV19 to TRBJ2-2; 7 nucleotides match TRBD2. The source is a young woman who had recovered from COVID-19. CDR3 nucleotide sequence: TGTGCCACCTCGCTGGGGGGGATCACCGGGGAGCTGTTTTTT. Translated, it gives CATSLGGITGELFF.